This TCR beta chain is drawn from a study of neurological immune-mediated disorders. Findings of the study overall: The absence of any CDR3 amino acid sequence shared by expanded clones across subjects suggests that repertoires were private in all groups.

By 5'RACE with 10-nucleotide random UMIs, the cDNA was made. From 15-18 subjects, each sequencing run yielded over 190 million TCR-beta sequences. TCRdb reprocessed the 5' RACE reads via MiXCR and lists one record per CDR3 protein. The repertoire consists of fewer than 30,000 distinct CDR3 sequences, with 13% occurring once and the leading ten covering 16%. This clonotype was seen at least ten times. Its antigen is currently unknown. V was pared by 3 bases and J by 5 bases, with 12 bases between. CDR1 and CDR2 (germline): SGHRS, YFSETQ. The CDR3 is 14 amino acids. This clonotype originated in a woman in her forties with HTLV-1-associated myelopathy (HAM/TSP). V and J are TRBV5-1 and TRBJ2-1; D is unresolved. Specimen: PBMCs. Here the CDR3 reads CASSSGARDNEQFF. As DNA, the CDR3 is TGCGCCAGCAGCTCCGGTGCCCGGGACAATGAGCAGTTCTTC.